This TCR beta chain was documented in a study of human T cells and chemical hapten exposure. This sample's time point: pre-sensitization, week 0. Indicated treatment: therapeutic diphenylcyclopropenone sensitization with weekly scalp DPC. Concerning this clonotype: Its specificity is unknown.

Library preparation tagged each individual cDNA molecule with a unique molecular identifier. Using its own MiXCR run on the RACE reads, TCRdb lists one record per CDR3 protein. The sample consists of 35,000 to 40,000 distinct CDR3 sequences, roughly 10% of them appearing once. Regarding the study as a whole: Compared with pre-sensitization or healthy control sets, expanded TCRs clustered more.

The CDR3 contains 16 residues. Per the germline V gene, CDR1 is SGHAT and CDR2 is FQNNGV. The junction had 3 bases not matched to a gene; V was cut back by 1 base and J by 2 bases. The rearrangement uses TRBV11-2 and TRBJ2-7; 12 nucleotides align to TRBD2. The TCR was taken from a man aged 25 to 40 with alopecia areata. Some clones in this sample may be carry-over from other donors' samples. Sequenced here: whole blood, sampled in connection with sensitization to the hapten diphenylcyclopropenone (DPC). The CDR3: CASSLGRLAGAYEQYF. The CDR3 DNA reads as TGTGCCAGCAGCTTAGGAAGACTAGCGGGGGCCTACGAGCAGTACTTC.